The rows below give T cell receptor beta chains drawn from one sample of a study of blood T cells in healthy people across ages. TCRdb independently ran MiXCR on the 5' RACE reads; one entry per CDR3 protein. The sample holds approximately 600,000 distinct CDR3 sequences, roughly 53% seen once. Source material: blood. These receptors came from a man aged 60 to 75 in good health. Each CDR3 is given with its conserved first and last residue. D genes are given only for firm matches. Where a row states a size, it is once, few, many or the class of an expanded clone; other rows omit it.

TGTGCCAGCAGTGCGGACAGGGGCACTGAAGCTTTCTTT,CASSADRGTEAFF,TRBJ1-1,TRBD1,few,TRBV27
TGCGCCGGGGGGGTACAAGAGACCCAGTACTTC,CAGGVQETQYF,TRBJ2-5,TRBD2,few,TRBV20-1
TGCAGCGTCCTACGGGCTGGGGGCGGTTTTGAAGCTTTCTTT,CSVLRAGGGFEAFF,TRBJ1-1,.,.,TRBV29-1
TGTGCCACCGATGGAGGACCACAGGTTGACGAGCAGTACTTC,CATDGGPQVDEQYF,TRBJ2-7,.,few,TRBV6-1
TGCGCCAGCAGCCCACGGGACAGGGTGATTAGCACTGAAGCTTTCTTT,CASSPRDRVISTEAFF,TRBJ1-1,TRBD1,.,TRBV5-1
TGCGCCAGCAGCGCCTCGGGAGGGAACACCGGGGAGCTGTTTTTT,CASSASGGNTGELFF,TRBJ2-2,TRBD2,.,TRBV10-2
TGTGCCAGCAGATCCCTTAGCGGGGGGGCTTGGGGGAATGAGCAGTTCTTC,CASRSLSGGAWGNEQFF,TRBJ2-1,TRBD2,.,TRBV27
TGTGCCAGCAGCTTAAATGGGCGCAGAAACAATTCACCCCTCCACTTT,CASSLNGRRNNSPLHF,TRBJ1-6,.,.,TRBV7-2
TGTGCCAGCAACTTACGAGGGGCCGGGTCCTACAATGAGCAGTTCTTC,CASNLRGAGSYNEQFF,TRBJ2-1,.,once,TRBV27
TGTGCCAGCAGCTCGACAGGGATCTTGGAGACCCAGTACTTC,CASSSTGILETQYF,TRBJ2-5,TRBD1,.,TRBV7-9
TGCAGTGCTAGTCCGCCCGGCGGGTTAGAGACCCAGTACTTC,CSASPPGGLETQYF,TRBJ2-5,.,.,TRBV20-1
TGTGCCAGCATTCTGGGAGCCACTGAAGCTTTCTTT,CASILGATEAFF,TRBJ1-1,.,.,TRBV2
TGCAGCGTTGTGACTGACCGGGCCTACGAGCAGTACTTC,CSVVTDRAYEQYF,TRBJ2-7,.,.,TRBV29-1